The 17 T cell receptor beta chains in this list originate from one sample, sequenced in a study of shared clonotypes between healthy human individuals. The protocol was immunoSEQ multiplex PCR, while the TCRdb copy is restricted to in-frame clones and leaves out a portion. The table shows about 2 million clones, with about 94% occurring only once. Naive CD8 cells lacked CD45RO and underwent positive selection for CCR7, leaving out terminally differentiated effector memory CD45RA+ cells. Sequencing input: naive CD8+ T cells sorted from blood. The origin of the receptors is a man aged 18-30 years in good health.

The genes are TRBV6-5 and TRBJ2-1; D not certain. Germline values: CDR1 MNHEY, CDR2 SVGAGI. The germline V and J ends were trimmed by 1 base and 7 bases, with 11 bases remaining between them. This CDR3 spans 14 amino acids. The CDR3 region is CASSYYRWENEQFF. The CDR3 DNA follows: TGTGCCAGCAGTTACTATAGGTGGGAAAATGAGCAGTTCTTC.

This clone has a single count. CDR3 nucleotide sequence: TGTGCCAGCAGCCCGGGTAGCGGGGGGTCCTACAATGAGCAGTTCTTC. It encodes CASSPGSGGSYNEQFF. The rearrangement uses TRBV5-8 and TRBJ2-1; 10 bases match TRBD2. The CDR3 is made up of 16 amino acids. Trimming took 4 bases from V and 1 from J; bases not matched to a gene: 5. The germline V gene has CDR1 SGHTS and CDR2 YDEGEE.

This rearrangement joins TRBV7-6 to TRBJ1-2, with 10 bases that match TRBD1. V was clipped by 3 bases and J by 8 bases; unmatched bases: 9. In germline, CDR1 is SGHVS, CDR2 FNYEAQ. The CDR3 consists of 15 residues. The DNA for the CDR3 is TGTGCCAGCAGCTTGTCCCCGGGACAGGGGCACGGCTACACCTTC. Residues: CASSLSPGQGHGYTF.

V and J are TRBV28 and TRBJ2-3, with 7 bases aligning to TRBD1. Per germline, CDR1 MDHEN and CDR2 SYDVKM. The CDR3 length is 14 residues. V shed 8 bases, J shed 2 bases, and the junction held 7 bases outside the gene matches. The CDR3: CASLGTDYTDTQYF. DNA for the CDR3: TGTGCCAGCTTGGGGACAGATTACACAGATACGCAGTATTTT.

The gene calls are TRBV4-2 and TRBJ2-3; 10 bases match TRBD2. CDR1 is LGHNA and CDR2 is YNFKEQ in the germline V gene. This CDR3 has 18 residues. Trimming cost V 1 base and J 1 base; bases outside gene matches: 8. The CDR3 spells CASSQGLSSGGGTDTQYF. CDR3 sequence (DNA): TGTGCCAGCAGCCAAGGGCTCTCTAGCGGGGGAGGCACAGATACGCAGTATTTT.

The V and J genes are TRBV4-3 and TRBJ1-3; a weak D match, TRBD1 (5 bases). There are 15 residues in the CDR3. V lost 4 bases to trimming and J lost 0 bases, with 10 bases between them. In germline, CDR1 is LGHNA, CDR2 YSLEER. The CDR3 DNA sequence: TGCGCCAGCAGCCGAGACAGCAGCTCTGGAAACACCATATATTTT. Translated, it gives CASSRDSSSGNTIYF.

V and J are TRBV5-5 and TRBJ1-1; D not certain. Germline-derived CDR1 and CDR2 are SGHKS and YYEKEE (reference sequence). Trimming took 1 base from V and 0 from J, leaving 7 bases between them. This CDR3 has 14 amino acids. Here the CDR3 DNA reads TGTGCCAGCAGCTTGTTTAGAATGAACACTGAAGCTTTCTTT. Its protein is CASSLFRMNTEAFF.

V gene TRBV19 combines with J gene TRBJ1-1; D not certain. CDR3 size: 15 residues. The ends were cut back, 1 base at V and 4 bases at J, with 13 bases in the middle. The germline V gene encodes CDR1 LNHDA and CDR2 SQIVND (reference sequence). In DNA form, the CDR3 reads TGTGCCAGTAGTATAGTCTTGTGGGCTTCCACTGAAGCTTTCTTT. The encoded protein is CASSIVLWASTEAFF.

The chain carries TRBV27 and TRBJ2-7, with D possibly called TRBD1 or TRBD2 (5 bases each). CDR3 size: 16 residues. Germline V lookup: CDR1 MNHEY, CDR2 SMNVEV (reference sequence). V was shortened by 2 bases and J by 2 bases, with 16 bases between the two germline ends. The CDR3 DNA reads TGTGCCAGCAGTTTAACCGGGACCCAGATTCCCTACGAGCAGTACTTC. Translation: CASSLTGTQIPYEQYF.

This clone has more than one count but fewer than ten. This chain connects TRBV2 to TRBJ1-1; D gene unclear. The CDR3 runs to 11 residues. Germline V lookup: CDR1 SNHLY, CDR2 FYNNEI. CDR3 coding DNA: TGTGCGGTTGGCCCGAACACTGAAGCTTTCTTT. Protein product: CAVGPNTEAFF.

The CDR3 DNA sequence: TGTGCCAGCAGCTTCCTCGGACTAGCGGACATAGGCGGGGAGCTGTTTTTT. Protein: CASSFLGLADIGGELFF. This sequence joins TRBV5-4 and TRBJ2-2; 10 bases line up with TRBD2. This CDR3 spans 17 amino acids. The junction had 11 bases not matched to a gene; V was cut back by 2 bases and J by 7 bases. Germline CDR1 is SGHNT and CDR2 is YYREEE (reference sequence).

The rearrangement links TRBV27 to TRBJ2-7; D remains ambiguous. Germline CDR1 is MNHEY and CDR2 is SMNVEV (reference sequence). V was pared by 1 base and J by 3 bases, with 16 bases between. The CDR3 length is 16 residues. The CDR3 spells CASSLYSNAAFYEQYF. The CDR3 DNA reads TGTGCCAGCAGTTTATATAGTAACGCAGCGTTCTACGAGCAGTACTTC.

The chain combines TRBV5-1 with TRBJ2-3; 9 bases align to TRBD1. V was pared by 0 bases and J by 5 bases, with 4 bases of the junction left unmatched. CDR3 size: 15 residues. Germline V lookup: CDR1 SGHRS, CDR2 YFSETQ. The CDR3 protein is CASSLEGQGIDTQYF. In DNA, the CDR3 is TGCGCCAGCAGCTTGGAGGGACAGGGTATAGATACGCAGTATTTT.

The rearrangement joins TRBV6-1 to TRBJ1-5, with a weak D call TRBD1 (5 bases). The CDR3 runs to 17 residues. The V gene lost 4 bases and the J gene lost 4 bases, with 20 bases spanning the gap. The germline V gene has CDR1 MNHNS and CDR2 SASEGT. The CDR3 nucleotides are TGTGCCAGCAGTGTCCCCCGGGACCCCCTCGGGAATCAGCCCCAGCATTTT. Amino acids: CASSVPRDPLGNQPQHF.

The chain couples TRBV9 to TRBJ2-5; D perhaps matches TRBD2 (5 bases). The length of the CDR3 is 15 residues. Trimming cost V 3 bases and J 4 bases, with 16 bases left between them. The germline gives CDR1 SGDLS, CDR2 YYNGEE. This CDR3 is CASSEGGSTGETQYF. DNA of the CDR3: TGTGCCAGCAGCGAAGGAGGCTCGACGGGAGAGACCCAGTACTTC.

V and J are TRBV6-1 and TRBJ2-7; a weak D match, TRBD1 (6 bases). Germline-derived CDR1 and CDR2 are MNHNS and SASEGT. This CDR3 region has 16 residues. Trimming removed 4 bases from V and 3 bases from J, with 19 bases in between. This CDR3 is CASSAGHSDGGYEQYF. CDR3 nucleotides: TGTGCCAGCAGTGCGGGACATTCAGACGGAGGCTACGAGCAGTACTTC.

This clone appeared a single time. The chain is built from TRBV11-2 and TRBJ2-1, with 9 nucleotides matching TRBD2. The V segment lost 3 bases and the J segment 9 bases; nucleotides outside the gene matches: 9. Germline V gene sequence: CDR1 SGHAT, CDR2 FQNNGV. The CDR3 spans 15 residues. CDR3 coding DNA: TGTGCCAGCAGCTTCGGGGCGGGAGGGCCAGGTGAGCAGTTCTTC. This translates into CASSFGAGGPGEQFF.